The 30 T cell receptor beta chains reported below all come from one sample, sequenced in a study of T-cell memory formation after mild COVID-19. TCRdb used MiXCR to reprocess the 5' RACE reads, holding one entry per CDR3 protein. This table has roughly 310,000 distinct CDR3 sequences, about 16% appearing once. The sequenced sample was PBMCs or a T cell subset sorted from them (not recorded which). The receptor set was obtained from a man younger than 30 who had mild COVID-19 (a few samples of this study predate the infection). Cell type and time point are not known.

Only a few counts were recorded for this clonotype. The rearrangement uses TRBV7-3 and TRBJ2-2; D is unresolved. Between the trimmed V and J ends, which lost 5 bases and 4 bases, there was a span of 20 bases. Looked up from germline, CDR1 is SGHTA and CDR2 is FQGTGA. The CDR3 has 17 amino acids. CDR3 bases: TGTGCCAGCAGCCCCGTTATCGGCAAATCGGGCACCGGGGAGCTGTTTTTT. Translated: CASSPVIGKSGTGELFF.

The V call is TRBV20-1, the J call TRBJ1-5, with 7 bases fitting TRBD1. The ends lost 6 bases at V and 4 bases at J; junction bases unmatched: 6. The CDR3 length is 13 residues. CDR1 is DFQATT, CDR2 SNEGSKA, per germline (reference sequence). CDR3 sequence reads: CSAGDSTNQPQHF. The CDR3 nucleotides read TGCAGTGCGGGGGACAGTACGAATCAGCCCCAGCATTTT.

In its sample, this clonotype was seen a few times. V usage is TRBV6-5 and J usage is TRBJ2-3; 8 bases are a match to TRBD2. V shed 11 bases and J 4 bases; nucleotides not matched to a gene: 5. This CDR3 is built from 12 residues. Germline V gene lookup returns CDR1 MNHEY and CDR2 SVGAGI. The CDR3: CACHGRADTQYF. DNA for the CDR3: TGTGCCTGTCACGGGAGGGCAGATACGCAGTATTTT.

This clonotype has just a few counts. The gene calls are TRBV4-3 and TRBJ2-1; weak D call: TRBD2 (5 bases). This CDR3 region has 14 residues. V dropped 1 base and J dropped 7 bases, with 11 bases sitting between them. Germline V gene lookup returns CDR1 LGHNA and CDR2 YSLEER. CDR3 protein: CASSQGGASNEQFF. For the CDR3, the DNA is TGCGCCAGCAGCCAAGGGGGAGCGAGTAATGAGCAGTTCTTC.

The chain carries TRBV2 and TRBJ2-7; D remains unclear. CDR1 is SNHLY, CDR2 FYNNEI, per germline. The CDR3 is 14 residues long. V was clipped by 6 bases and J by 6 bases, with 18 bases between them. CDR3 nucleotides: TGTGCCAGCAGCGTACGGACGTGGATGGGCGAGCAGTACTTC. Its translation is CASSVRTWMGEQYF.

V gene TRBV5-1 combines with J gene TRBJ1-1; TRBD1 matches at 11 bases. Germline CDR1 reads SGHRS; CDR2 reads YFSETQ. J lost 4 bases, V lost 4 bases, and 6 bases had no gene match. The CDR3 sequence is 15 residues long. The CDR3 reads CASSAGQGVATEAFF. CDR3 sequence (DNA): TGCGCCAGCAGCGCGGGACAGGGGGTAGCCACTGAAGCTTTCTTT.

This clonotype was detected many times. The genes are TRBV6-2 or TRBV6-3 and TRBJ2-7, with D possibly TRBD2 on 6 matching bases. V gave up 6 bases and J gave up 6 bases, with 15 bases separating them. The CDR3 has 13 residues. Germline values: CDR1 MNHEY, CDR2 SVGEGT. The CDR3 sequence is CASSLGGAVEQYV. The CDR3 region has the DNA TGTGCCAGCAGCCTCGGAGGGGCCGTCGAGCAGTACGTC.

This clonotype was counted between two and nine times. The gene calls are TRBV4-3 and TRBJ1-6; D call uncertain. The V gene's germline CDR1 is LGHNA and CDR2 YSLEER. The CDR3 runs 14 residues. V was clipped by 0 bases and J by 8 bases, with 8 bases between them. In DNA, the CDR3 is TGCGCCAGCAGCCAAGACGGCGGGGATTCACCCCTCCACTTT. This translates into CASSQDGGDSPLHF.

V gene TRBV19 combines with J gene TRBJ2-2; 11 bases match TRBD1. The CDR3 extends over 16 amino acids. Germline CDR1 LNHDA, CDR2 SQIVND (reference sequence). V gave up 7 bases and J gave up 6 bases; unmatched junction bases: 10. This chain's CDR3 is CASTFLPGQGAGELFF. CDR3 coding DNA: TGTGCCAGTACTTTTCTCCCGGGACAGGGGGCCGGGGAGCTGTTTTTT.

This sequence joins TRBV6-2 or TRBV6-3 and TRBJ2-3; perhaps TRBD2 as D (7 bases). Trimming stripped 3 bases from V and 4 bases from J, with 14 bases between. Per the germline V gene, CDR1 is MNHEY and CDR2 is SVGEGT. The CDR3 has 15 residues. The CDR3 sequence: CASSYGGAGSDTQYF. As DNA, the CDR3 is TGTGCCAGCAGTTATGGGGGGGCAGGGTCAGATACGCAGTATTTT.

The V call is TRBV5-4, the J call TRBJ1-2; no clear D gene. The CDR3 loop spans 14 amino acids. The germline gives CDR1 SGHNT, CDR2 YYREEE (reference sequence). Trimming stripped 2 bases from V and 1 base from J, with 9 bases between. The CDR3 loop reads CASSFSLFNYGYTF. CDR3 nucleotides: TGTGCCAGCAGCTTCTCCCTCTTTAACTATGGCTACACCTTC.

This chain joins TRBV6-5 and TRBJ1-1, with 7 bases identical to TRBD1. Germline CDR1 and CDR2: MNHEY and SVGAGI. This CDR3 is built from 15 residues. V shed 0 bases and J 4 bases; nucleotides not matched to a gene: 5. In DNA, the CDR3 is TGTGCCAGCAGTTACTCGTTGACAGGGATCACTGAAGCTTTCTTT. This encodes CASSYSLTGITEAFF.

This clonotype appeared a few times. The genes are TRBV14 and TRBJ2-5; the match to TRBD2 covers 7 bases. The CDR3 is made up of 17 amino acids. Germline loops: CDR1 SGHDN, CDR2 FVKESK. The V segment lost 5 bases and the J segment 1 base; nucleotides outside the gene matches: 13. The CDR3 DNA reads TGTGCCAGCAGCGCCCGAGTGGGACTAACTGTCCAAGAGACCCAGTACTTC. Translation gives CASSARVGLTVQETQYF. Combining the CDR3 with reference TRBV14 and TRBJ2-5 gives the whole variable domain EAGVTQFPSHSVIEKGQTVTLRCDPISGHDNLYWYRRVMGKEIKFLLHFVKESKQDESGMPNNRFLAERTGGTYSTLKVQPAELEDSGVYFCASSARVGLTVQETQYFGPGTRLLVL.

The chain carries TRBV7-9 and TRBJ2-7, with a possible D match to TRBD2 (6 bases). Trimming removed 3 bases at V and 6 bases at J, with 15 bases between. The CDR3 length is 14 residues. Germline values: CDR1 SEHNR, CDR2 FQNEAQ (reference sequence). CDR3 coding DNA: TGTGCCAGCAGCTTTGCGGGGCCGGGCTCCGAGCAGTACGTC. It translates to CASSFAGPGSEQYV.

This chain uses TRBV30 with TRBJ2-7; D unclear. V dropped 4 bases and J dropped 1 base, with 20 bases sitting between them. Germline CDR1 is GTSNPN and CDR2 is SVGIG (reference sequence). CDR3 size: 16 residues. The CDR3 nucleotides are TGTGCCTGGACTAAACCAGGTCCGATATTTTCCTACGAGCAGTACTTC. Amino acid sequence: CAWTKPGPIFSYEQYF. Full variable domain (outside the CDR3, taken from reference TRBV30 and TRBJ2-7): SQTIHQWPATLVQPVGSPLSLECTVEGTSNPNLYWYRQAAGRGLQLLFYSVGIGQISSEVPQNLSASRPQDRQFILSSKKLLLSDSGFYLCAWTKPGPIFSYEQYFGPGTRLTVT.

This clonotype was picked up a small number of times. This chain connects TRBV20-1 to TRBJ2-1; D perhaps matches TRBD2 (5 bases). The CDR3 loop spans 14 amino acids. V lost 5 bases to trimming and J lost 3 bases, with 14 bases between them. CDR1 DFQATT and CDR2 SNEGSKA come from the germline V gene (reference sequence). DNA of the CDR3: TGCAGTGCTCAGGACTTCGCACTCTACAATGAGCAGTTCTTC. Translated: CSAQDFALYNEQFF.

V gene TRBV5-1 combines with J gene TRBJ2-5, with D possibly being TRBD2 (5 bases). The CDR3 spans 15 residues. V dropped 4 bases and J dropped 5 bases, with 18 bases sitting between them. CDR1 and CDR2 from the germline V gene are SGHRS and YFSETQ. CDR3 nucleotide sequence: TGCGCCAGCAGCAGATCCTCAGGTAGCGAGGAGACCCAGTACTTC. Translation gives CASSRSSGSEETQYF.

This clonotype was seen more than once but under ten times. The V and J genes are TRBV20-1 and TRBJ2-7, with 10 nucleotides matching TRBD1. From germline, CDR1 is DFQATT and CDR2 SNEGSKA (reference sequence). This CDR3 region has 14 residues. V shed 0 bases and J 3 bases; nucleotides not matched to a gene: 2. The CDR3 region is CSARDRTGGYEQYV. The CDR3, as DNA: TGCAGTGCTAGAGATAGGACAGGGGGCTACGAGCAGTACGTC.

This clonotype was counted between two and nine times. The rearrangement links TRBV20-1 to TRBJ2-3; D unclear. Trimming removed 2 bases at V and 1 base at J, with 10 bases between. In germline, CDR1 is DFQATT, CDR2 SNEGSKA (reference sequence). The CDR3 has 14 amino acids. CDR3 residues: CSARRQSGTDTQYF. DNA of the CDR3: TGCAGTGCTAGACGGCAGTCTGGCACAGATACGCAGTATTTT.

The chain combines TRBV12-3 or TRBV12-4 with TRBJ2-5; D is possibly TRBD1 or TRBD2 (6 bases each). Trimming stripped 4 bases from V and 2 bases from J, with 26 bases between. The CDR3 is made up of 19 amino acids. The CDR3 here is CASSSRRGNTRDKQETQYF. DNA for the CDR3: TGTGCCAGCAGTTCCAGGAGGGGGAATACTCGGGACAAACAAGAGACCCAGTACTTC.

This clonotype was counted only a few times. The J gene is TRBJ2-3, the V gene TRBV11-2; perhaps TRBD1 as D (5 bases). Deletions cut 4 bases from V and 6 bases from J, with 14 bases between. Germline V CDR1 and CDR2: SGHAT, FQNNGV. This CDR3 comprises 14 residues. For the CDR3, the DNA is TGTGCCAGCAGCTACCGCGGACAACGCGATACGCAGTATTTT. Residues: CASSYRGQRDTQYF.

The chain employs TRBV7-2 and TRBJ2-2; D is unclear. The CDR3 has 13 amino acids. V shed 5 bases and J shed 7 bases, with 11 bases lying between them. CDR1 SGHTA and CDR2 FQGNSA come from the germline V gene. CDR3 nucleotides: TGTGCCAGCAGCGCCGATTCTGGCGGGGAGCTGTTTTTT. The encoded protein is CASSADSGGELFF.

This clonotype was observed a few times. The rearrangement uses TRBV7-9 and TRBJ1-2, with 11 bases matching TRBD1. The germline V gene encodes CDR1 SEHNR and CDR2 FQNEAQ (reference sequence). V shed 5 bases, J shed 4 bases, and the junction held 6 bases outside the gene matches. CDR3 length: 15 residues. The chain's CDR3 is CASSGRTGGVYGYTF. As DNA, the CDR3 is TGTGCCAGCAGCGGCCGGACAGGGGGCGTCTATGGCTACACCTTC. The full variable domain, its missing parts supplied by reference TRBV7-9 and TRBJ1-2, is DTGVSQNPRHKITKRGQNVTFRCDPISEHNRLYWYRQTLGQGPEFLTYFQNEAQLEKSRLLSDRFSAERPKGSFSTLEIQRTEQGDSAMYLCASSGRTGGVYGYTFGSGTRLTVV.

The chain uses TRBV7-9 and TRBJ2-1, with D possibly being TRBD1 or TRBD2 (7 bases each). The germline V gene encodes CDR1 SEHNR and CDR2 FQNEAQ (reference sequence). Trimming took off 5 bases at V and 6 bases at J, with 20 bases between the two ends. The CDR3 is 16 residues long. CDR3 residues: CASSPGGEGVFNEQFF. The CDR3 DNA sequence: TGTGCCAGCAGCCCAGGGGGGGAGGGGGTTTTCAATGAGCAGTTCTTC.

This clonotype was observed a few times. The chain has TRBV10-3 and TRBJ1-3; no clear D. The CDR3 contains 14 residues. In germline, CDR1 is ENHRY, CDR2 SYGVKD. V was pared by 7 bases and J by 2 bases, with 12 bases between. The CDR3 loop reads CAITPGVAGNTIYF. DNA of the CDR3: TGTGCCATCACTCCCGGCGTTGCTGGAAACACCATATATTTT.

As concerns this clonotype: One base away lies a much larger clone, so this may be a sequencing read error. The chain recombines TRBV18 with TRBJ1-2; a possible D gene is TRBD1 (6 bases). CDR1 and CDR2 from the germline V gene are KGHSH and LQKENI. The CDR3 has 11 amino acids. Trimming cost V 5 bases and J 6 bases, with 7 bases left between them. The CDR3 protein is CASSSGDGYTF. CDR3 DNA: TGTGCCAGCTCATCAGGGGATGGCTACACCTTC.

This clonotype was picked up a small number of times. The chain recombines TRBV7-8 with TRBJ2-1; TRBD2 matches at 7 bases. Trimming removed 5 bases from V and 6 bases from J; junction bases left unmatched: 13. This CDR3 is built from 16 residues. The V gene's germline CDR1 is SGHVS and CDR2 FQNEAQ. The chain's CDR3 is CASSVEGLVLSNEQFF. The CDR3 coding sequence is TGTGCCAGCAGCGTAGAAGGACTAGTTTTGTCCAATGAGCAGTTCTTC.

The gene calls are TRBV4-1 and TRBJ2-5, with 14 bases that match TRBD2. V was clipped by 3 bases and J by 3 bases; unmatched bases: 0. Germline CDR1 reads MGHRA; CDR2 reads YSYEKL. CDR3 size: 15 residues. Written as DNA, the CDR3 is TGCGCCAGCAGCCAGGGACTAGCGGGGGAAGAGACCCAGTACTTC. Protein: CASSQGLAGEETQYF.

J is TRBJ2-3 and V is TRBV4-3; D uncertain. Looked up from germline, CDR1 is LGHNA and CDR2 is YSLEER. V lost 0 bases and J lost 2, with 9 bases in between. The CDR3 runs 15 residues. The CDR3 spells CASSQEPEPTDTQYF. CDR3 DNA: TGCGCCAGCAGCCAAGAGCCAGAACCCACAGATACGCAGTATTTT.

This clonotype has a handful of counts. The chain couples TRBV7-9 to TRBJ2-7; perhaps TRBD1 as D (6 bases). The CDR3 loop spans 16 amino acids. Per the germline V gene, CDR1 is SEHNR and CDR2 is FQNEAQ (reference sequence). V lost 5 bases and J lost 3, with 20 bases in between. The CDR3 loop reads CASSPPRQGRIYEQYF. The CDR3 nucleotides read TGTGCCAGCAGCCCCCCCCGCCAGGGGCGAATCTACGAGCAGTACTTC.